This TCR beta chain was recovered during a study of Graves' ophthalmopathy and Graves' hyperthyroidism. Background on the study: Specimen type is peripheral blood, obtained at initial diagnosis before any treatment.

This clonotype occurred many times. Its antigen is not identified. Study-level results: The model's prediction of ophthalmopathy progression had about 70% sensitivity and roughly 77% specificity. Among expanded thyroid clonotypes above 0.001 frequency, most also occurred in blood.

As the template, RNA transcripts were used to amplify TCR beta CDR3 regions. Scientists carried out first-round RT-PCR using HTBI primers and then a second-round multiplex PCR. Via MiXCR, TCRdb re-called the multiplex PCR reads, giving one row per CDR3 protein. Of 450,000 or so distinct CDR3 sequences listed, around 15% were seen once; the top ten hold around 9.8%. The V end was cut by 4 bases, the J end by 6 bases, with 16 bases between. From germline, CDR1 is MDHEN and CDR2 SYDVKM. This CDR3 has 15 amino acids. Clinical symptoms, serum thyroxine, TRAb, thyroid ultrasound and orbital computed tomography formed the basis of diagnosis.

V is TRBV28 and J is TRBJ1-5; perhaps TRBD1 as D (5 bases). This TCR came from a woman in her twenties or thirties with Graves' ophthalmopathy. Material: blood. As DNA, the CDR3 is TGTGCCAGCAGTTCCCGGGCAGGGAAGATTCAGCCCCAGCATTTT. It codes for CASSSRAGKIQPQHF.